These T cell receptor beta chains were read from a single sample in a study of beta chain features in type 1 diabetes. Some clones are missing from TCRdb's copy, which holds only in-frame ones; the method was immunoSEQ multiplex PCR. The sample includes under 350,000 clones, around 24% of them seen just once. Source material: naive CD4+ T cells from blood. Receptors were obtained from a woman in her twenties or thirties with type 1 diabetes. CDR3s include the opening cysteine and the closing phenylalanine or tryptophan. D genes are given only for firm matches. Part of the rows lack a size; the others show once, few, many or a class for expanded clones.

D | J | size | V | DNA | CDR3
- | TRBJ1-1 | - | TRBV29-1 | TGCAGCGCTGACCGACAGAACACTGAAGCTTTCTTT | CSADRQNTEAFF
TRBD2 | TRBJ2-1 | few | TRBV29-1 | TGCAGCGTTGGGGGACTAGCGGGAGGGAGCTCCTACAATGAGCAGTTCTTC | CSVGGLAGGSSYNEQFF
- | TRBJ1-1 | - | TRBV2 | TGTGCCAGCAGTACTGACACTGAAGCTTTCTTT | CASSTDTEAFF
- | TRBJ1-1 | few | TRBV2 | TGTGCCAGCAGTGAAGGGGCAGGGTTGAACACTGAAGCTTTCTTT | CASSEGAGLNTEAFF
TRBD2 | TRBJ2-1 | few | TRBV28 | TGTGCCAGCACCGCCGGGACTAGCGGGGGGTACAATGAGCAGTTCTTC | CASTAGTSGGYNEQFF
- | TRBJ2-2 | - | TRBV28 | TGTGCCAGCAGTTTAATACGCCAGGGCCTCAGCACCGGGGAGCTGTTTTTT | CASSLIRQGLSTGELFF
- | TRBJ2-5 | few | TRBV7-9 | TGTGCCAGCAGTTTTAGCGTAGAGACCCAGTACTTC | CASSFSVETQYF
TRBD1 | TRBJ2-5 | - | TRBV19 | TGTGCCAGTAGTATCTCTACAGGGGTAGAGACCCAGTACTTC | CASSISTGVETQYF
TRBD1 | TRBJ2-1 | - | TRBV18 | TGTGCCAGCTCACCAGGGACAGGGGAATGGAATGAGCAGTTCTTC | CASSPGTGEWNEQFF
- | TRBJ2-7 | - | TRBV29-1 | TGCAGCGTTGACCGTGGGGGCTCAAGCTCCTACGAGCAGTACTTC | CSVDRGGSSSYEQYF
- | TRBJ2-1 | few | TRBV27 | TGTGCCAGCCGCGCTGGGTGGACAGAGCAGTTCTTC | CASRAGWTEQFF
TRBD1 | TRBJ1-5 | - | TRBV30 | TGTGCCTGGGGTACAGGGGATAGCAATCAGCCCCAGCATTTT | CAWGTGDSNQPQHF
TRBD2 | TRBJ2-1 | - | TRBV11-2 | TGTGCCAGCAGCCAAGGGACTAGCGGATACAATGAGCAGTTCTTC | CASSQGTSGYNEQFF
- | TRBJ2-7 | few | TRBV5-1 | TGCGCCAGCAGCTTGGCACAGGTCCTCTCCTACGAGCAGTACTTC | CASSLAQVLSYEQYF
- | TRBJ2-1 | - | TRBV7-9 | TGTGCCAGCAGCCCCCCAGGGCTCTACAATGAGCAGTTCTTC | CASSPPGLYNEQFF
- | TRBJ2-7 | - | TRBV30 | TGTGCCTGCCATTGGGACTCGGCCTACGAGCAGTACTTC | CACHWDSAYEQYF
- | TRBJ2-1 | - | TRBV4-1 | TGCGCCAGCAGCCAAGAAACTTGGGGCCCCCTCCGAACCTACAATGAGCAGTTCTTC | CASSQETWGPLRTYNEQFF
- | TRBJ2-3 | few | TRBV19 | TGTGCCACCAGACAAGACATGGCGCAGTATTTT | CATRQDMAQYF
- | TRBJ1-2 | - | TRBV29-1 | TGTAGCGTTGAAGTTAAGGACAGCTATGGCTACACCTTC | CSVEVKDSYGYTF
- | TRBJ1-1 | few | TRBV29-1 | TGCAGCGGGAGCCACAGGGCCACTGAAGCTTTCTTT | CSGSHRATEAFF
TRBD2 | TRBJ2-1 | - | TRBV9 | TGTGCCAGCAGCACTTTCCCGCCGGGGGCGGGAGGCAATGAGCAGTTCTTC | CASSTFPPGAGGNEQFF
- | TRBJ1-5 | few | TRBV7-9 | TGTGCCAGCAGCTTAGCCCGGGATCAGCCCCAGCATTTT | CASSLARDQPQHF
TRBD2 | TRBJ2-7 | - | TRBV15 | TGTGCCACCAGCAGAGAGACTAGCAGCTACGAGCAGTACTTC | CATSRETSSYEQYF
TRBD2 | TRBJ2-7 | few | TRBV30 | TGTGCCTGGGGCATTAGCGGGAGTTCTTACGAGCAGTACTTC | CAWGISGSSYEQYF
TRBD2 | TRBJ2-7 | - | TRBV4-2 | TGTGCCAGCAGCCTGACAGGGACTAGCGGGATCAGGTACGAGCAGTACTTC | CASSLTGTSGIRYEQYF
- | TRBJ1-2 | - | TRBV7-2 | TGTGCCAGCAGCTCCGTCCAGGGATTACTTGGCTACACCTTC | CASSSVQGLLGYTF
TRBD1 | TRBJ2-3 | - | TRBV10-3 | TGTGCCATCAGTCCGGGACAGGGCTTGCAGTATTTT | CAISPGQGLQYF
- | TRBJ1-1 | - | TRBV11-3 | TGTGCCAGCAGCCTTGCAACAACGAACACTGAAGCTTTCTTT | CASSLATTNTEAFF
- | TRBJ1-2 | - | TRBV7-2 | TGTGCCAGCAGCTTAGCCCAGGGCCGGGGCTACACCTTC | CASSLAQGRGYTF
TRBD1 | TRBJ2-3 | few | TRBV27 | TGTGCCAGCAGAAGACAGGGGGCCACAGATACGCAGTATTTT | CASRRQGATDTQYF
TRBD2 | TRBJ2-3 | - | TRBV5-1 | TGCGCCAGCAGCTTGTTTCAAGCGGGAGGCTCAGATACGCAGTATTTT | CASSLFQAGGSDTQYF
TRBD2 | TRBJ2-3 | - | TRBV29-1 | TGCAGCGTTGGACTAGCGGGAAGCACAGATACGCAGTATTTT | CSVGLAGSTDTQYF
- | TRBJ2-4 | few | TRBV29-1 | TGCAGCGGTTCTAGCAGGAACATTCAGTACTTC | CSGSSRNIQYF
- | TRBJ2-7 | - | TRBV28 | TGTGCCAGCATGAGAACACACAGGCACGAGCAGTACTTC | CASMRTHRHEQYF
TRBD1 | TRBJ2-1 | - | TRBV15 | TGTGCCACCAGCCTGGACAGGGGCTCCTACAATGAGCAGTTCTTC | CATSLDRGSYNEQFF
- | TRBJ2-3 | few | TRBV27 | TGTGCCAGCAGTTTATTGAAGCGGATCACAGATACGCAGTATTTT | CASSLLKRITDTQYF